These 19 T cell receptor beta chains came from one sample sequenced in a study of blood T cell repertoires in COVID-19. Using immunoSEQ multiplex PCR, the repertoire was profiled, and TCRdb retains in-frame clones only, with some absent. The sample has over 130,000 clones, about 86% seen once. The sequenced sample was peripheral blood. All receptors come from a man in his 70s with acute or convalescent COVID-19.

The chain has TRBV14 and TRBJ2-1; TRBD1 aligns across 10 bases. Germline V gene lookup returns CDR1 SGHDN and CDR2 FVKESK. The CDR3 length is 16 residues. The J segment lost 5 bases and the V segment lost 4 bases, leaving 8 bases of the junction unmatched. The DNA of the CDR3 is TGTGCCAGCAGCCTTTTCCCGGGACAGGGGAACAATGAGCAGTTCTTC. It yields the protein CASSLFPGQGNNEQFF.

The V and J genes are TRBV5-6 and TRBJ1-5; D unclear. Germline V gene sequence: CDR1 SGHDT, CDR2 YYEEEE. The CDR3 is made up of 16 amino acids. V shed 0 bases and J shed 1 base, with 11 bases lying between them. CDR3 sequence: CASSLGGRVSNQPQHF. The CDR3 nucleotides are TGTGCCAGCAGCTTGGGAGGGAGGGTCAGCAATCAGCCCCAGCATTTT.

The CDR3 here is CASSYTFNTGELFF. CDR3 nucleotide sequence: TGTGCCAGCAGTTACACATTTAACACCGGGGAGCTGTTTTTT. The chain uses TRBV6-2 or TRBV6-3 and TRBJ2-2; D is ambiguous. Germline lookup yields CDR1 MNHEY and CDR2 SVGEGT. This CDR3 spans 14 amino acids. Trimming removed 2 bases at V and 2 bases at J, with 6 bases between.

The CDR3 DNA reads as TGTGCCAGCTCACGGGGACAGGCCTTCACCGGGGAGCTGTTTTTT. Its protein product is CASSRGQAFTGELFF. The chain combines TRBV18 with TRBJ2-2; 8 bases match TRBD1. J gave up 4 bases and V 4 bases, and 5 bases lay outside the gene matches. This CDR3 spans 15 amino acids. Germline V gene sequence: CDR1 KGHSH, CDR2 LQKENI.

The chain links TRBV5-1 to TRBJ2-7; 11 nucleotides line up with TRBD2. CDR1 is SGHRS, CDR2 YFSETQ, per germline. This CDR3 is 15 amino acids long. V shed 0 bases and J 4 bases; nucleotides not matched to a gene: 3. The CDR3 spells CASSLETSGTYEQYF. The CDR3 nucleotides are TGCGCCAGCAGCTTGGAGACTAGCGGGACATACGAGCAGTACTTC.

The chain has TRBV9 and TRBJ2-2; D perhaps matches TRBD2 (5 bases). Germline CDR1 reads SGDLS; CDR2 reads YYNGEE. This CDR3 region has 16 residues. V was pared by 0 bases and J by 4 bases, with 13 bases between. For the CDR3, the DNA is TGTGCCAGCAGCGTAGGTCACCAAAGCGGCACCGGGGAGCTGTTTTTT. This encodes CASSVGHQSGTGELFF.

V gene TRBV28 combines with J gene TRBJ2-1; a possible D gene is TRBD1 (6 bases). Germline CDR1 and CDR2: MDHEN and SYDVKM. This CDR3 comprises 14 residues. With 2 bases removed from V and 3 bases from J, the gap between germline ends came to 8 bases. In DNA form, the CDR3 reads TGTGCCAGCAGTTTAGGGGGCCTCTACAATGAGCAGTTCTTC. It specifies CASSLGGLYNEQFF.

This chain joins TRBV29-1 and TRBJ2-1; TRBD2 agrees at 10 bases. Trimming took 1 base from V and 8 from J; bases not matched to a gene: 8. Looked up from germline, CDR1 is SQVTM and CDR2 is ANQGSEA. The CDR3 loop spans 15 amino acids. The CDR3 region is CSVEGGTSEGYEQFF. CDR3 DNA sequence: TGCAGCGTTGAAGGCGGGACTAGCGAGGGGTATGAGCAGTTCTTC.

The chain has TRBV28 and TRBJ1-2; D perhaps matches TRBD1 (5 bases). With 7 bases removed from V and 2 bases from J, the gap between germline ends came to 14 bases. CDR1 MDHEN and CDR2 SYDVKM come from the germline V gene. There are 14 residues in the CDR3. CDR3 bases: TGTGCCAGCACCGGGGGAGGAGGGAACTATGGCTACACCTTC. Its translation is CASTGGGGNYGYTF.

This sequence joins TRBV11-2 and TRBJ2-5, with 9 bases matching TRBD1. Germline V gene lookup returns CDR1 SGHAT and CDR2 FQNNGV. V gave up 1 base and J gave up 3 bases; unmatched junction bases: 0. The CDR3 extends over 14 amino acids. The CDR3 nucleotides read TGTGCCAGCAGCTTAGGGGACAGGGAAGAGACCCAGTACTTC. The encoded protein is CASSLGDREETQYF.

This clone was found a few times. The chain is built from TRBV6-5 and TRBJ1-3; D remains unclear. CDR1 is MNHEY, CDR2 SVGAGI, per germline. CDR3 length equals 15 residues. The V end lost 5 bases, the J end lost 0 bases, and 11 bases lay between the germline ends. CDR3 amino acids: CASSPQAASGNTIYF. CDR3 nucleotides: TGTGCCAGCAGTCCCCAGGCTGCCTCTGGAAACACCATATATTTT.

The chain recombines TRBV5-1 with TRBJ1-1, with TRBD1 as a possible D gene (6 bases). Germline V gene lookup returns CDR1 SGHRS and CDR2 YFSETQ. The length of the CDR3 is 13 residues. The ends were cut back, 3 bases at V and 6 bases at J, with 12 bases in the middle. The CDR3: CASSYNRAPEAFF. CDR3 nucleotides: TGCGCCAGCAGCTATAACAGGGCCCCTGAAGCTTTCTTT.

The chain uses TRBV7-2 and TRBJ1-5, with D possibly being TRBD1 (5 bases). There are 15 residues in the CDR3. V was pared by 2 bases and J by 0 bases, with 8 bases between. The germline V gene has CDR1 SGHTA and CDR2 FQGNSA. This chain's CDR3 is CASSLSTGSNQPQHF. CDR3 nucleotides: TGTGCCAGCAGCTTATCAACAGGTAGCAATCAGCCCCAGCATTTT. Using reference TRBV7-2 and TRBJ1-5 for the parts outside the CDR3, the full variable domain is GAGVSQSPSNKVTEKGKDVELRCDPISGHTALYWYRQSLGQGLEFLIYFQGNSAPDKSGLPSDRFSAERTGGSVSTLTIQRTQQEDSAVYLCASSLSTGSNQPQHFGDGTRLSIL.

This rearrangement joins TRBV24-1 to TRBJ2-3; 8 nucleotides align to TRBD2. The germline V gene has CDR1 KGHDR and CDR2 SFDVKD. This CDR3 contains 14 residues. Trimming took 9 bases from V and 5 from J; bases not matched to a gene: 9. The CDR3 spells CATGASGSGDTQYF. CDR3 DNA: TGTGCCACCGGTGCGAGCGGGAGCGGAGATACGCAGTATTTT.

J is TRBJ1-1 and V is TRBV19; D is possibly TRBD1 (6 bases). CDR3 length: 14 residues. CDR1 is LNHDA, CDR2 SQIVND, per germline (reference sequence). Deletions cut 7 bases from V and 6 bases from J, with 18 bases between. The CDR3 loop is CASNEDRRTPEAFF. The CDR3 DNA sequence: TGTGCCAGTAACGAGGACAGAAGAACCCCTGAAGCTTTCTTT. Full variable domain (missing parts from reference TRBV19 and TRBJ1-1): DGGITQSPKYLFRKEGQNVTLSCEQNLNHDAMYWYRQDPGQGLRLIYYSQIVNDFQKGDIAEGYSVSREKKESFPLTVTSAQKNPTAFYLCASNEDRRTPEAFFGQGTRLTVV.

The rearrangement joins TRBV9 to TRBJ2-1, with 11 bases lining up with TRBD2. V lost 3 bases to trimming and J lost 3 bases; unmatched junction nucleotides: 2. Germline assignment: CDR1 SGDLS and CDR2 YYNGEE. CDR3 length: 15 residues. CDR3 DNA sequence: TGTGCCAGCAGCGAGGGACTAGCGGTCTACAATGAGCAGTTCTTC. This sequence encodes CASSEGLAVYNEQFF.

This chain joins TRBV11-3 and TRBJ2-2; D not resolved. Trimming removed 6 bases at V and 3 bases at J, with 8 bases between. The V gene's germline CDR1 is SGHNT and CDR2 YENEEA. This CDR3 has 13 residues. DNA for the CDR3: TGTGCCAGCAGGAAACGGGACACCGGGGAGCTGTTTTTT. It specifies CASRKRDTGELFF. The entire variable domain, with the rest obtained from reference TRBV11-3 and TRBJ2-2, is as follows: EAGVVQSPRYKIIEKKQPVAFWCNPISGHNTLYWYLQNLGQGPELLIRYENEEAVDDSQLPKDRFSAERLKGVDSTLKIQPAELGDSAVYLCASRKRDTGELFFGEGSRLTVL.

This rearrangement joins TRBV19 to TRBJ2-1, with 8 bases identical to TRBD1. The CDR3 length is 15 residues. Germline V lookup: CDR1 LNHDA, CDR2 SQIVND (reference sequence). Unmatched junction bases numbered 10, after V lost 6 bases and J lost 6 bases. CDR3 sequence (DNA): TGTGCCAGTAGGGCTCCCGGACAGGGTCGCAATGAGCAGTTCTTC. Encoded protein: CASRAPGQGRNEQFF.

This clone has a single count. The chain's CDR3 is CASRSTTSTDTQYF. CDR3 DNA sequence: TGCGCCAGCCGATCGACAACTAGCACAGATACGCAGTATTTT. This chain joins TRBV5-1 and TRBJ2-3; no clear D. The CDR3 covers 14 residues. V was cut by 7 bases and J by 0 bases, with 12 bases left in between. CDR1 and CDR2 (germline): SGHRS, YFSETQ.